This T cell receptor beta chain was sequenced during a study of T cells expressing NK-cell markers. Study information: Underlying the TCR beta repertoires were sorted CD3+CD56+NKG2C+, CD3+CD56+NKG2C- and CD3+CD56-NKG2C+ T cells.

Germline V gene lookup returns CDR1 SGHRS and CDR2 YFSETQ. The CDR3 covers 13 residues. TCRdb reanalyzed the 5' RACE reads and collapses them to one entry per CDR3 protein, without DNA. Its listing shows 130,000 to 150,000 distinct CDR3 sequences. The source of this sequence is a man aged 18-30 years in good health. This chain joins TRBV5-1 and TRBJ2-1; the D call from TCRdb, TRBD1, cannot be confirmed without DNA. Material: blood T cells: a sorted CD56 or NKG2C T cell subset, CD4+ or CD8+ T cells, or bulk PBMC T cells (not recorded which). The CDR3 loop reads CASRFPGQNEQFF.